Listed below are T cell receptor beta chains from one sample, sequenced in a study of identical twins. TCRdb re-analysed the 5' RACE reads in MiXCR, keeping a single row per CDR3 protein. The sample records nearly 250,000 distinct CDR3 sequences, roughly 7% being singletons. A further study also used this sample, focusing on yellow fever vaccine responses in identical twins.

The source material was memory (CD45RO+) T cells sorted from blood. Receptor source: a young woman in good health. Each CDR3 is given with its conserved first and last residue. A D gene is named only where the DNA matches it firmly. Clone size is not always given. Where it is, it says once, few, many or a class for expanded clones.

abundance: many; j_gene: TRBJ2-2; len: 15; v_gene: TRBV11-1; d_gene: .; CDR3aa: CASSLRSSAPGELFF; CDR3nt: TGTGCCAGCAGCTTAAGGAGCTCTGCTCCCGGGGAGCTGTTTTTT
abundance: few; j_gene: TRBJ1-3; len: 13; v_gene: TRBV5-5; d_gene: .; CDR3aa: CASSPTVGNTIYF; CDR3nt: TGTGCCAGCAGTCCCACCGTGGGGAACACCATATATTTT
abundance: few; j_gene: TRBJ2-2; len: 15; v_gene: TRBV27; d_gene: TRBD2; CDR3aa: CASRSLADNTGELFF; CDR3nt: TGTGCCAGCAGATCACTAGCGGACAACACCGGGGAGCTGTTTTTT
abundance: many; j_gene: TRBJ1-1; len: 16; v_gene: TRBV14; d_gene: .; CDR3aa: CASSQDEAGLNTEAFF; CDR3nt: TGTGCCAGCAGCCAAGATGAGGCAGGATTGAACACTGAAGCTTTCTTT
abundance: .; j_gene: TRBJ1-2; len: 12; v_gene: TRBV20-1; d_gene: .; CDR3aa: CSARDWGRGYTF; CDR3nt: TGCAGTGCTAGAGATTGGGGTCGTGGCTACACCTTC
abundance: many; j_gene: TRBJ2-7; len: 11; v_gene: TRBV12-3/TRBV12-4; d_gene: .; CDR3aa: CASGLGGEQYF; CDR3nt: TGTGCCAGCGGATTGGGGGGCGAGCAGTACTTC
abundance: many; j_gene: TRBJ2-1; len: 15; v_gene: TRBV29-1; d_gene: .; CDR3aa: CSVRDRQSSYNEQFF; CDR3nt: TGCAGCGTTCGGGACCGACAGAGTTCCTACAATGAGCAGTTCTTC
abundance: few; j_gene: TRBJ2-1; len: 15; v_gene: TRBV5-1; d_gene: .; CDR3aa: CASSTPGDTLDEQFF; CDR3nt: TGCGCCAGCAGCACTCCAGGGGATACGTTGGATGAGCAGTTCTTC
abundance: .; j_gene: TRBJ2-3; len: 13; v_gene: TRBV20-1; d_gene: .; CDR3aa: CSARDGGLDTQYF; CDR3nt: TGCAGTGCTAGAGATGGGGGACTAGATACGCAGTATTTT
abundance: many; j_gene: TRBJ2-1; len: 13; v_gene: TRBV20-1; d_gene: TRBD2; CDR3aa: CMMNSGGYNEQFF; CDR3nt: TGCATGATGAACAGCGGGGGTTACAATGAGCAGTTCTTC
abundance: .; j_gene: TRBJ2-6; len: 18; v_gene: TRBV2; d_gene: .; CDR3aa: CASSGTQGAFLGASVLTF; CDR3nt: TGTGCCAGCAGTGGCACCCAGGGCGCCTTTTTGGGGGCCAGCGTCCTGACTTTC
abundance: few; j_gene: TRBJ1-4; len: 12; v_gene: TRBV20-1; d_gene: .; CDR3aa: CSARDQTEKLFF; CDR3nt: TGCAGTGCTAGAGATCAGACGGAAAAACTGTTTTTT
abundance: .; j_gene: TRBJ2-7; len: 15; v_gene: TRBV6-5; d_gene: TRBD2; CDR3aa: CASSYSGTSGNEQYF; CDR3nt: TGTGCCAGCAGTTACTCCGGGACTAGCGGGAACGAGCAGTACTTC
abundance: few; j_gene: TRBJ2-3; len: 17; v_gene: TRBV4-1; d_gene: TRBD2; CDR3aa: CASSLLSLAGITDTQYF; CDR3nt: TGCGCCAGCAGCCTCCTCTCACTAGCGGGGATCACAGATACGCAGTATTTT
abundance: many; j_gene: TRBJ2-7; len: 12; v_gene: TRBV6-5; d_gene: .; CDR3aa: CASSPPAGEQYF; CDR3nt: TGTGCCAGCAGTCCCCCGGCCGGCGAGCAGTACTTC
abundance: many; j_gene: TRBJ2-5; len: 13; v_gene: TRBV5-1; d_gene: TRBD1; CDR3aa: CASRQTGWETQYF; CDR3nt: TGCGCCAGCAGACAGACAGGGTGGGAGACCCAGTACTTC
abundance: .; j_gene: TRBJ2-5; len: 13; v_gene: TRBV27; d_gene: TRBD1; CDR3aa: CASKRTGQETQYF; CDR3nt: TGTGCCAGCAAGAGGACAGGCCAAGAGACCCAGTACTTC
abundance: few; j_gene: TRBJ2-7; len: 16; v_gene: TRBV27; d_gene: TRBD2; CDR3aa: CASSRTSGRPVYEQYF; CDR3nt: TGTGCCAGCAGCCGCACTAGCGGGAGACCTGTCTACGAGCAGTACTTC
abundance: many; j_gene: TRBJ1-4; len: 15; v_gene: TRBV5-1; d_gene: TRBD1; CDR3aa: CASSYGDRENEKLFF; CDR3nt: TGCGCCAGCAGCTACGGGGACAGGGAAAATGAAAAACTGTTTTTT
abundance: .; j_gene: TRBJ2-3; len: 16; v_gene: TRBV20-1; d_gene: .; CDR3aa: CSASPPRLRFTDTQYF; CDR3nt: TGCAGTGCTAGTCCCCCTAGGTTGCGCTTCACAGATACGCAGTATTTT
abundance: few; j_gene: TRBJ1-2; len: 14; v_gene: TRBV29-1; d_gene: .; CDR3aa: CSVEVLQGEYGYTF; CDR3nt: TGCAGCGTTGAAGTCCTCCAGGGAGAATATGGCTACACCTTC
abundance: many; j_gene: TRBJ2-2; len: 12; v_gene: TRBV5-1; d_gene: .; CDR3aa: CASGLGTGELFF; CDR3nt: TGCGCCAGCGGGCTGGGCACCGGGGAGCTGTTTTTT
abundance: few; j_gene: TRBJ1-6; len: 12; v_gene: TRBV29-1; d_gene: .; CDR3aa: CSVRTANSPLHF; CDR3nt: TGCAGCGTGAGGACGGCCAATTCACCCCTCCACTTT
abundance: many; j_gene: TRBJ2-1; len: 14; v_gene: TRBV3-1; d_gene: .; CDR3aa: CASSQGGYYNEQFF; CDR3nt: TGTGCCAGCAGCCAAGGGGGCTACTACAATGAGCAGTTCTTC
abundance: few; j_gene: TRBJ2-1; len: 16; v_gene: TRBV3-1; d_gene: TRBD2; CDR3aa: CASSQDWTSEHNEQFF; CDR3nt: TGTGCCAGCAGCCAAGATTGGACTAGCGAACACAATGAGCAGTTCTTC
abundance: .; j_gene: TRBJ1-2; len: 12; v_gene: TRBV25-1; d_gene: .; CDR3aa: CASRQGDYGYTF; CDR3nt: TGTGCCAGCAGACAGGGTGACTATGGCTACACCTTC
abundance: few; j_gene: TRBJ2-2; len: 14; v_gene: TRBV7-9; d_gene: TRBD1; CDR3aa: CASRGTGQTGELFF; CDR3nt: TGTGCCAGCAGGGGGACAGGGCAAACCGGGGAGCTGTTTTTT
abundance: many; j_gene: TRBJ2-3; len: 18; v_gene: TRBV11-1; d_gene: TRBD2; CDR3aa: CASSSPGLAGGSTDTQYF; CDR3nt: TGTGCCAGCAGCTCGCCGGGACTAGCGGGGGGGAGCACAGATACGCAGTATTTT
abundance: many; j_gene: TRBJ2-2; len: 16; v_gene: TRBV5-1; d_gene: TRBD1; CDR3aa: CASSWKTGANTGELFF; CDR3nt: TGCGCCAGCAGCTGGAAGACAGGGGCGAACACCGGGGAGCTGTTTTTT
abundance: .; j_gene: TRBJ1-2; len: 16; v_gene: TRBV28; d_gene: TRBD1; CDR3aa: CASSLLGTGFFYGYTF; CDR3nt: TGTGCCAGCAGTTTACTCGGGACAGGGTTCTTCTATGGCTACACCTTC
abundance: .; j_gene: TRBJ2-3; len: 16; v_gene: TRBV13; d_gene: TRBD2; CDR3aa: CASSLRTSGSPDTQYF; CDR3nt: TGTGCCAGCAGCCTTCGGACTAGCGGGAGCCCAGATACGCAGTATTTT
abundance: .; j_gene: TRBJ2-5; len: 14; v_gene: TRBV7-9; d_gene: .; CDR3aa: CASSWDGVGETQYF; CDR3nt: TGTGCCAGCAGCTGGGACGGGGTAGGGGAGACCCAGTACTTC
abundance: many; j_gene: TRBJ1-1; len: 12; v_gene: TRBV6-5; d_gene: .; CDR3aa: CASSIKGAEAFF; CDR3nt: TGTGCCAGCAGTATAAAGGGAGCTGAAGCTTTCTTT
abundance: few; j_gene: TRBJ1-1; len: 15; v_gene: TRBV20-1; d_gene: .; CDR3aa: CSATPFLAGNTEAFF; CDR3nt: TGCAGTGCTACTCCTTTTTTGGCGGGCAACACTGAAGCTTTCTTT
abundance: .; j_gene: TRBJ2-7; len: 18; v_gene: TRBV6-1; d_gene: TRBD2; CDR3aa: CASSGAAGLAASSYEQYF; CDR3nt: TGTGCCAGCAGTGGCGCCGCGGGACTAGCGGCGAGCTCCTACGAGCAGTACTTC
abundance: .; j_gene: TRBJ1-4; len: 14; v_gene: TRBV7-9; d_gene: .; CDR3aa: CASSLEEGNEKLFF; CDR3nt: TGTGCCAGCAGCTTAGAGGAGGGTAATGAAAAACTGTTTTTT
abundance: .; j_gene: TRBJ1-5; len: 17; v_gene: TRBV6-5; d_gene: .; CDR3aa: CASSYRVGQGDNQPQHF; CDR3nt: TGTGCCAGCAGTTACCGAGTGGGGCAAGGGGATAATCAGCCCCAGCATTTT
abundance: few; j_gene: TRBJ2-7; len: 15; v_gene: TRBV20-1; d_gene: TRBD2; CDR3aa: CSATGTSGREYEQYF; CDR3nt: TGCAGTGCTACCGGGACTAGCGGGAGGGAATACGAGCAGTACTTC
abundance: many; j_gene: TRBJ2-1; len: 16; v_gene: TRBV4-1; d_gene: TRBD2; CDR3aa: CASSQDSGLTYNEQFF; CDR3nt: TGCGCCAGCAGCCAAGATTCGGGACTAACCTACAATGAGCAGTTCTTC
abundance: few; j_gene: TRBJ2-2; len: 18; v_gene: TRBV11-1; d_gene: TRBD1; CDR3aa: CASRKPLRTGGNTGELFF; CDR3nt: TGTGCCAGCAGAAAGCCTTTGCGCACAGGGGGGAACACCGGGGAGCTGTTTTTT
abundance: few; j_gene: TRBJ1-1; len: 12; v_gene: TRBV29-1; d_gene: .; CDR3aa: CSVQQGLFGAFF; CDR3nt: TGCAGCGTTCAACAGGGTTTGTTTGGAGCTTTCTTT
abundance: few; j_gene: TRBJ1-2; len: 13; v_gene: TRBV7-9; d_gene: .; CDR3aa: CASSLLGNYGYTF; CDR3nt: TGTGCCAGCAGCTTATTAGGAAACTATGGCTACACCTTC
abundance: many; j_gene: TRBJ1-2; len: 11; v_gene: TRBV12-3/TRBV12-4; d_gene: .; CDR3aa: CASSDLGGYTF; CDR3nt: TGTGCCAGCAGTGACCTGGGAGGCTACACCTTC
abundance: few; j_gene: TRBJ1-2; len: 15; v_gene: TRBV5-1; d_gene: .; CDR3aa: CASKVTPLANYGYTF; CDR3nt: TGCGCCAGCAAAGTGACACCACTAGCTAACTATGGCTACACCTTC
abundance: .; j_gene: TRBJ2-5; len: 15; v_gene: TRBV5-1; d_gene: TRBD1; CDR3aa: CASSLAGTGQETQYF; CDR3nt: TGCGCCAGCAGCTTGGCCGGGACAGGGCAAGAGACCCAGTACTTC
abundance: .; j_gene: TRBJ2-3; len: 14; v_gene: TRBV10-3; d_gene: TRBD1; CDR3aa: CAISTTGVQDTQYF; CDR3nt: TGTGCCATCAGCACGACAGGGGTGCAAGATACGCAGTATTTT
abundance: few; j_gene: TRBJ2-6; len: 13; v_gene: TRBV20-1; d_gene: .; CDR3aa: CSARPSGANVLTF; CDR3nt: TGCAGTGCTAGACCCTCTGGGGCCAACGTCCTGACTTTC
abundance: .; j_gene: TRBJ2-5; len: 16; v_gene: TRBV14; d_gene: .; CDR3aa: CASSQSRQGRTETQYF; CDR3nt: TGTGCCAGCAGCCAGTCGCGGCAGGGGAGGACGGAGACCCAGTACTTC